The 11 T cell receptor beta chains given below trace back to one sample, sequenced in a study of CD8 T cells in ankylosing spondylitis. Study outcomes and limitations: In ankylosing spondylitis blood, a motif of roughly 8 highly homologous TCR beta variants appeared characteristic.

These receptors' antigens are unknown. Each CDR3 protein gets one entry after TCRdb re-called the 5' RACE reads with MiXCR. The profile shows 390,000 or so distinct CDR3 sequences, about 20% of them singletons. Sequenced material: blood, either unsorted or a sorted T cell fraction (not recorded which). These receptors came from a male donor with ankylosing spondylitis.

The CDR3 DNA follows: TGTGCCAGCAGCGACAGCGCAACTAATGAAAAACTGTTTTTT. Translated, it gives CASSDSATNEKLFF. The chain employs TRBV6-1 and TRBJ1-4, with TRBD1 as a possible D gene (5 bases). This CDR3 has 14 residues. From germline, CDR1 is MNHNS and CDR2 SASEGT. Between the trimmed V and J ends, which lost 6 bases and 0 bases, there was a span of 8 bases.

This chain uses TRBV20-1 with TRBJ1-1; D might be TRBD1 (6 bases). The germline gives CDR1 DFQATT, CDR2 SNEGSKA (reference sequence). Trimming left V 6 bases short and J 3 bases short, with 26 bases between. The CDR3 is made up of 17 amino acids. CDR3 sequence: CSAVLSGEFNWDTEAFF. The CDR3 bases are TGCAGTGCCGTCCTCTCAGGGGAGTTTAACTGGGACACTGAAGCTTTCTTT.

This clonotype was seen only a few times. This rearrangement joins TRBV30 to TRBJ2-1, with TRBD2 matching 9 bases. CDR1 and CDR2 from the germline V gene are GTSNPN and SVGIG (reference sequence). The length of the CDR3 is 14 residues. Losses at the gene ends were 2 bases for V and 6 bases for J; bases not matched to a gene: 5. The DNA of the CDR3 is TGTGCCTGGAGTCCCCATAGCGGGAGCAATGAGCAGTTCTTC. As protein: CAWSPHSGSNEQFF.

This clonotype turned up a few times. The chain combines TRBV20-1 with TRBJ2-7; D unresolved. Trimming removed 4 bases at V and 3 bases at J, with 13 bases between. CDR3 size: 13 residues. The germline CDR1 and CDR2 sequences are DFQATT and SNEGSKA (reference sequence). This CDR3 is CSATNLVGYEQYF. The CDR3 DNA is TGCAGTGCTACTAATCTAGTCGGCTACGAGCAGTACTTC.

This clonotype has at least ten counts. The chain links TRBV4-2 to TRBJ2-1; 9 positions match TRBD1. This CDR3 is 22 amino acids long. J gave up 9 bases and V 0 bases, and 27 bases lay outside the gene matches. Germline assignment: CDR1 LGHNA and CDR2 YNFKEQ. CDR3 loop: CASSQDPPLDRGSTITKGEQFF. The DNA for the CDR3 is TGTGCCAGCAGCCAAGATCCCCCCTTGGACAGGGGTTCGACAATTACCAAGGGTGAGCAGTTCTTC.

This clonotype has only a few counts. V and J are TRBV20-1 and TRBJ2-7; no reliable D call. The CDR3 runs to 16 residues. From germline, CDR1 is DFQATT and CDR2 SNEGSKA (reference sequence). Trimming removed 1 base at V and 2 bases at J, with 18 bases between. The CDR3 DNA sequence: TGCAGTGCTAGAGTATTCACAAACAGATTAGCCTACGAGCAGTACTTC. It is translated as CSARVFTNRLAYEQYF.

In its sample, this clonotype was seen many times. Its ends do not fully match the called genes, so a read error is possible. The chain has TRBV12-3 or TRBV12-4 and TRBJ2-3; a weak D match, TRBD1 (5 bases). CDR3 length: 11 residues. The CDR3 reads CASIASLGRHF. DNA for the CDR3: TGTGCCAGCATCGCATCCTTGGGGCGGCATTTT.

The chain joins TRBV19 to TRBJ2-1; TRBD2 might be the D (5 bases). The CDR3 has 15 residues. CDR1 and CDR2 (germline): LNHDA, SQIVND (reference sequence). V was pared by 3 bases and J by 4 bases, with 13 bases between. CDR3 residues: CASSIVAKIYNEQFF. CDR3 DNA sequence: TGTGCCAGTAGTATCGTAGCGAAGATTTACAATGAGCAGTTCTTC.

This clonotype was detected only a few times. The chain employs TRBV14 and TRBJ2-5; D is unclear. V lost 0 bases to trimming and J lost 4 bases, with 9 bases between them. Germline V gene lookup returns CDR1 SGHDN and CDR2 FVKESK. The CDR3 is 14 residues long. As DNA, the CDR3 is TGTGCCAGCAGCCAAGATTTGGTTGGAGAGACCCAGTACTTC. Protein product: CASSQDLVGETQYF.

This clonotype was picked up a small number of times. The CDR3: CASSYSSGYSVDTQYF. The CDR3 DNA is TGTGCCAGCAGTTACTCGAGCGGGTACTCGGTAGATACGCAGTATTTT. The chain links TRBV6-5 to TRBJ2-3, with D tentatively TRBD2 (6 bases). The CDR3 totals 16 residues. V was shortened by 0 bases and J by 5 bases, with 15 bases between the two germline ends. Germline V gene data show CDR1 as MNHEY and CDR2 as SVGAGI.

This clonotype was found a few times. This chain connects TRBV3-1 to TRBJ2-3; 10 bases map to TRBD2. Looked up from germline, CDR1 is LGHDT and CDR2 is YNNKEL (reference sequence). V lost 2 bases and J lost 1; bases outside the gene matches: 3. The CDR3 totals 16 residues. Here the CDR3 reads CASSQLAGVRTDTQYF. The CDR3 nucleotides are TGTGCCAGCAGCCAACTAGCGGGAGTACGCACAGATACGCAGTATTTT.